This T cell receptor beta chain stems from a study of blood T cell repertoires in COVID-19. This CDR3 contains 14 residues. Germline V lookup: CDR1 MNHNY, CDR2 SVGAGI (reference sequence). V was pared by 6 bases and J by 1 base, with 12 bases between. Clones were read by immunoSEQ multiplex PCR, and TCRdb kept only the in-frame ones, dropping some. This sample has some 100,000 clones; about 80% occur once, and the top ten carry 9.5% to 13%. This chain uses TRBV6-6 with TRBJ1-1; D not certain. This clonotype was obtained from a woman in her sixties or seventies with acute or convalescent COVID-19. Sequences were obtained from peripheral blood. The CDR3: CASSRGKANTEAFF. For the CDR3, the DNA is TGTGCCAGCAGCCGCGGGAAGGCGAACACTGAAGCTTTCTTT.